This TCR beta chain came from a study of regulatory T cells in long-lasting Graves disease. For TCR beta, libraries came from iRepertoire HTBI primers and Arm-PCR of CDR3 regions. TCRdb recomputed calls from the multiplex PCR reads with MiXCR, one row per CDR3 protein. Among about 460,000 distinct CDR3 sequences listed, approximately 15% were seen once. Time point meaning: newly diagnosed GD, antithyroid drugs for less than 3 months. The TCR library was made from RNA that had been extracted from PBMCs in TRIzol. Staff took roughly 8.8 milliliters of peripheral blood and put it into EDTA tubes. Trimming stripped 1 base from V and 0 bases from J, with 19 bases between. The CDR3 loop spans 19 amino acids. The germline CDR1 and CDR2 sequences are MDHEN and SYDVKM. This clonotype was seen repeatedly, ten times or more. The target antigen is unknown. Study-level points and caveats: Persistent disease preferred TRBV28, TRBJ1-2 and TRBJ2-5; new disease, TRBV20-1 and TRBJ2-1.

These sequences were also reported in another study, on T cells in Graves' hyperthyroidism and ophthalmopathy. That paper adds: Most clonotypes that expanded in the thyroid above 0.001 also showed up in blood.

The genes are TRBV28 and TRBJ2-4; D unresolved. Sequenced here: peripheral blood mononuclear cells (PBMCs), sampled at new diagnosis, from a patient treated with antithyroid drugs. This sequence originates from a woman in her 50s with Graves disease. The CDR3 bases are TGTGCCAGCAGTTTATCCTCCTCGTGGTCAAAACTAGCCAAAAACATTCAGTACTTC. Its translation is CASSLSSSWSKLAKNIQYF.